This T cell receptor (beta chain) was profiled in a study of blood T cell repertoires in COVID-19. Study-wide background: The United States, Italy and Spain were the sources of the acute and convalescent COVID-19 samples. Nucleic acid was either cDNA or gDNA, and it came from T cells, B-cell-depleted T cells, or PBMCs.

In the authors' workflow: For nucleated cells, counts were estimated from reference gene primer amplification. Assay used: immunoSEQ multiplex PCR; TCRdb lists only in-frame clones, some missing. V, J and clone size are those of that table, while D and trimming were read from the DNA. The table records over 65,000 clones, about 81% of them present only once. V lost 8 bases, J lost 1 base, and 8 bases lay in between. The length of the CDR3 is 11 residues. Germline CDR1 and CDR2: SQVTM and ANQGSEA. The gene calls are TRBV29-1 and TRBJ1-1; D may be TRBD1 (5 bases). Material: peripheral blood. The clonotype comes from a human donor in a cohort sampled during active COVID-19. In DNA, the CDR3 is TGCAGCTGCCAGGGGAACACTGAAGCTTTCTTT. It translates to CSCQGNTEAFF.